The T cell receptor beta chain described here comes from a study of OX40 agonist ivuxolimab in advanced cancers. Overall study: Ivuxolimab doses were 0.01, 0.1, 0.3, 1.5, 3 or 10 mg/kg every 2 weeks.

Cycle 7 day 1, cycle 4 day 1, and baseline were the timepoints at which blood was sampled. This CDR3 spans 15 amino acids. Trimming took 2 bases from V and 8 from J, leaving 16 bases between them. CDR1 and CDR2 (germline): SGDLS, YYNGEE. In regard to this clone: Its antigen is unknown.

Generated by immunoSEQ multiplex PCR, the TCRdb table keeps only in-frame clones and is missing some. Of around 22,000 clones detected, roughly 85% appear once; the ten largest clones hold approximately 17%. Study-level points and caveats: Averaged across samples, CD8+ T cells carried more expanded clones than CD4+ did. Which antigen the expanded peripheral T cells recognized is unknown.

This sequence joins TRBV9 and TRBJ2-2, with no clear D. Material: CD4+ or CD8+ T cells sorted from blood, obtained in a trial of the OX40 agonist ivuxolimab. This sequence was found in an adult with an advanced solid tumor such as melanoma, head and neck, liver or kidney cancer. CDR3: CASSVQQSPSGELFF. DNA for the CDR3: TGTGCCAGCAGCGTCCAGCAGTCACCCTCTGGGGAGCTGTTTTTT.